These 13 T cell receptor beta chains were all obtained from the same sample, sequenced in a study of shared clonotypes between healthy human individuals. Using immunoSEQ multiplex PCR, the repertoire was profiled, and TCRdb retains in-frame clones only, with some absent. Here the sample spans approximately 500,000 clones, almost 97% being singletons. Sequences were obtained from naive CD4+ T cells sorted from blood. Subset described: CD45RA+ positively selected. All receptors derive from a woman in her 30s in good health.

This rearrangement joins TRBV18 to TRBJ1-2, with D unresolved. The V end was cut by 0 bases, the J end by 6 bases, with 8 bases between. Germline loops: CDR1 KGHSH, CDR2 LQKENI. The CDR3 runs 13 residues. The CDR3 nucleotides are TGTGCCAGCTCACCACCCCCCCGCGATGGCTACACCTTC. This encodes CASSPPPRDGYTF.

Written as DNA, the CDR3 is TGTGCCAGTAGTATCTCGCGAGGGGAGACCCAGTACTTC. This codes for CASSISRGETQYF. This chain links TRBV19 with TRBJ2-5; D is possibly TRBD2 (5 bases). Germline CDR1 reads LNHDA; CDR2 reads SQIVND (reference sequence). This CDR3 is 13 amino acids long. With 3 bases removed from V and 5 bases from J, the gap between germline ends came to 10 bases.

J is TRBJ1-6 and V is TRBV6-5, with D unresolved. Trimming cost V 7 bases and J 0 bases, with 7 bases left between them. This CDR3 spans 14 amino acids. Germline V gives CDR1 MNHEY, CDR2 SVGAGI. The CDR3 DNA is TGTGCCAGCAAATCGAGCTCCTATAATTCACCCCTCCACTTT. Protein sequence: CASKSSSYNSPLHF.

The J gene is TRBJ1-5, the V gene TRBV7-8, with TRBD1 matching over 9 bases. There are 15 residues in the CDR3. CDR1 and CDR2 from the germline V gene are SGHVS and FQNEAQ. The V gene end was trimmed by 5 bases and the J gene end by 5 bases; junction bases not matched to a gene: 7. This CDR3 reads CASSPGQGTDQPQHF. The CDR3 bases are TGTGCCAGCAGCCCAGGACAGGGGACCGATCAGCCCCAGCATTTT.

CDR3 in DNA: TGTGCCAGCAGCTTAGGCAGTACCCATGAGCAGTTCTTC. Translation: CASSLGSTHEQFF. V gene TRBV11-3 combines with J gene TRBJ2-1; no firm D call. This CDR3 region has 13 residues. Trimming pared 1 base from V and 8 bases from J, leaving 9 bases between. Germline assignment: CDR1 SGHNT and CDR2 YENEEA.

The J gene is TRBJ1-5, the V gene TRBV28, with D unclear. Trimming took 6 bases from V and 5 from J, leaving 14 bases between them. The CDR3 covers 14 residues. CDR1 is MDHEN and CDR2 is SYDVKM in the germline V gene. The CDR3 DNA reads as TGTGCCAGCAGCCCAGCGGTTGGTTATCAGCCCCAGCATTTT. Amino acid sequence: CASSPAVGYQPQHF.

Here the CDR3 DNA reads TGTGCCAGTAGTATAGTTGCCAAGACTAACTATGGCTACACCTTC. Encoded protein: CASSIVAKTNYGYTF. The rearrangement links TRBV19 to TRBJ1-2; D unclear. The CDR3 contains 15 residues. The V end was cut by 1 base, the J end by 0 bases, with 9 bases between. Germline V gene data show CDR1 as LNHDA and CDR2 as SQIVND (reference sequence).

V and J are TRBV7-8 and TRBJ2-1, with 14 bases identical to TRBD2. The junction had 6 bases not matched to a gene; V was cut back by 5 bases and J by 9 bases. The CDR3 is 15 residues long. CDR1 is SGHVS, CDR2 FQNEAQ, per germline. The CDR3 region is CASSAGLAGDGEQFF. The DNA for the CDR3 is TGTGCCAGCAGCGCGGGACTAGCGGGAGATGGTGAGCAGTTCTTC.

This clone came up once. The V and J genes are TRBV28 and TRBJ2-7; TRBD1 might be the D (5 bases). Deletions cut 2 bases from V and 4 bases from J, with 9 bases between. This CDR3 has 13 residues. Germline values: CDR1 MDHEN, CDR2 SYDVKM. Written as DNA, the CDR3 is TGTGCCAGCAGTTTAGACAGTCTTTACGAGCAGTACTTC. Its translation is CASSLDSLYEQYF. Full variable domain (outside the CDR3, taken from reference TRBV28 and TRBJ2-7): DVKVTQSSRYLVKRTGEKVFLECVQDMDHENMFWYRQDPGLGLRLIYFSYDVKMKEKGDIPEGYSVSREKKERFSLILESASTNQTSMYLCASSLDSLYEQYFGPGTRLTVT.

The genes are TRBV7-9 and TRBJ1-5; 7 nucleotides agree with TRBD1. The V segment lost 0 bases and the J segment 3 bases; nucleotides outside the gene matches: 5. The CDR3 runs 16 residues. Germline CDR1 reads SEHNR; CDR2 reads FQNEAQ (reference sequence). Here the CDR3 DNA reads TGTGCCAGCAGCTTAGCCCGAACAGGGGTCAATCAGCCCCAGCATTTT. As protein: CASSLARTGVNQPQHF.

The V gene is TRBV28, the J gene TRBJ2-5; D unclear. The CDR3 is 15 amino acids. V lost 3 bases and J lost 2, with 13 bases in between. CDR1 MDHEN and CDR2 SYDVKM come from the germline V gene. The CDR3 DNA follows: TGTGCCAGCAGTTTGGTATTTCGGTCTCAAGAGACCCAGTACTTC. Its translation is CASSLVFRSQETQYF.

The chain has TRBV7-8 and TRBJ2-7, with 10 bases fitting TRBD2. This CDR3 is built from 18 residues. The junction had 15 bases not matched to a gene; V was cut back by 5 bases and J by 2 bases. Germline CDR1 SGHVS, CDR2 FQNEAQ. The CDR3 DNA is TGTGCCAGCAGCCAGAGGGGCCGCCGGACTAGCGGTCCCTACGAGCAGTACTTC. Translated: CASSQRGRRTSGPYEQYF.

This chain links TRBV7-2 with TRBJ2-7; TRBD1 aligns across 8 bases. The junction had 5 bases not matched to a gene; V was cut back by 3 bases and J by 4 bases. This CDR3 contains 14 residues. Per the germline V gene, CDR1 is SGHTA and CDR2 is FQGNSA. CDR3 amino acids: CASSFWTGKYEQYF. DNA for the CDR3: TGTGCCAGCAGCTTTTGGACAGGGAAATACGAGCAGTACTTC.